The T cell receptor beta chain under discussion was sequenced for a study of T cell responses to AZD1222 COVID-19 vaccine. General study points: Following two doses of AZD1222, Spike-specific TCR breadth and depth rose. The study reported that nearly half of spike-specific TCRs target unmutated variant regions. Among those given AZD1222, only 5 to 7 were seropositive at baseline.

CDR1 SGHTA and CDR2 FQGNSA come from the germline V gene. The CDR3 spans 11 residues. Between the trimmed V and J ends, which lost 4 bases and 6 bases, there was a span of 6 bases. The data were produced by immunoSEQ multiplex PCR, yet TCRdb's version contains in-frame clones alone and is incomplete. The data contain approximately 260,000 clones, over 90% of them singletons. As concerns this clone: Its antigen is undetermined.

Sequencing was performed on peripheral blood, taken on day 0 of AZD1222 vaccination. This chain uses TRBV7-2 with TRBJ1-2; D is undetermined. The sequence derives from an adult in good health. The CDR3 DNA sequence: TGTGCCAGCAGCTCCGGTCATGGCTACACCTTC. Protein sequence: CASSSGHGYTF.